This section outlines one TCR beta chain sequence together with its context. Its antigen remains unknown. TCRdb re-derived calls from the multiplex PCR reads in MiXCR, one entry per CDR3 protein. The sample records approximately 280,000 distinct CDR3 sequences, 30% to 35% being singletons. This entry is derived from a study of breast tumors, draining lymph nodes, adjacent tissues. Breast cancer patients provided tissue from their axillary draining lymph nodes. The V gene end was trimmed by 6 bases and the J gene end by 8 bases; junction bases not matched to a gene: 5. There are 12 residues in the CDR3. Germline V gives CDR1 MNHEY, CDR2 SMNVEV (reference sequence). Overall study results and limits: Data only fit, rather than demonstrated, lymph node origin of most tumor T cells. Luminal-like breast cancer showed significantly greater tumor-nontumor repertoire similarity than basal-like breast cancer did.

The origin of this receptor is a female donor with breast cancer. Some clones in this sample may be carry-over from other donors' samples. The chain combines TRBV27 with TRBJ1-2; 8 bases fit TRBD1. Sequenced sample: axillary lymph node tissue. CDR3 region: CASRQGAGGYTF. The DNA of the CDR3 is TGTGCCAGCAGGCAGGGGGCGGGGGGCTACACCTTC.